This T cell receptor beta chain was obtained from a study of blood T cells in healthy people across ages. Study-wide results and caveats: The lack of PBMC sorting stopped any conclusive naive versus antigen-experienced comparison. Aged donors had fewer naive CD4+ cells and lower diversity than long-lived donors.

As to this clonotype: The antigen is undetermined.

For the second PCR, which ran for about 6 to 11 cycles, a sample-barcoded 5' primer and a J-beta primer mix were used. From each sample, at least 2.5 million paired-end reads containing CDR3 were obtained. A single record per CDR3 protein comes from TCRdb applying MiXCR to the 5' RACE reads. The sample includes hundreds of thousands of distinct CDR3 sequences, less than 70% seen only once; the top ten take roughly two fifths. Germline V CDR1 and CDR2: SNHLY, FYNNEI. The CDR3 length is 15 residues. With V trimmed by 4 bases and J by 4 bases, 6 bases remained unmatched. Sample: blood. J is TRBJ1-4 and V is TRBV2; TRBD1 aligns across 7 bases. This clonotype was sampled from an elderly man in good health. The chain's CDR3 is CASSVQGLGNEKLFF. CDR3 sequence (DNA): TGTGCCAGCAGTGTACAGGGGCTGGGTAATGAAAAACTGTTTTTT. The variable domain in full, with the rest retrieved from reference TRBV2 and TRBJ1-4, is EPEVTQTPSHQVTQMGQEVILRCVPISNHLYFYWYRQILGQKVEFLVSFYNNEISEKSEIFDDQFSVERPDGSNFTLKIRSTKLEDSAMYFCASSVQGLGNEKLFFGSGTQLSVL.